This T cell receptor beta chain was documented in a study of blood T cell repertoires in COVID-19. Study as a whole: Specimens from acute and convalescent COVID-19 originated in the United States, Italy and Spain. Nucleic acid was either cDNA or gDNA, and it came from T cells, B-cell-depleted T cells, or PBMCs.

Assay used: immunoSEQ multiplex PCR; TCRdb lists only in-frame clones, some missing. Altogether 200,000 to 250,000 clones are present, around 83% being singletons, with the ten largest covering approximately 13%. The germline V and J ends were trimmed by 5 bases and 4 bases, with 8 bases remaining between them. Per germline, CDR1 SGHAT and CDR2 FQNNGV. The CDR3 consists of 12 residues. Sequencing was done on a sample of peripheral blood. The V call is TRBV11-2, the J call TRBJ2-5, with D possibly matching TRBD1 (6 bases). The clonotype originates from a human donor in a cohort sampled during active COVID-19. This chain's CDR3 is CASSRQAETQYF. The CDR3 nucleotides read TGTGCCAGCAGCCGACAGGCAGAGACCCAGTACTTC.